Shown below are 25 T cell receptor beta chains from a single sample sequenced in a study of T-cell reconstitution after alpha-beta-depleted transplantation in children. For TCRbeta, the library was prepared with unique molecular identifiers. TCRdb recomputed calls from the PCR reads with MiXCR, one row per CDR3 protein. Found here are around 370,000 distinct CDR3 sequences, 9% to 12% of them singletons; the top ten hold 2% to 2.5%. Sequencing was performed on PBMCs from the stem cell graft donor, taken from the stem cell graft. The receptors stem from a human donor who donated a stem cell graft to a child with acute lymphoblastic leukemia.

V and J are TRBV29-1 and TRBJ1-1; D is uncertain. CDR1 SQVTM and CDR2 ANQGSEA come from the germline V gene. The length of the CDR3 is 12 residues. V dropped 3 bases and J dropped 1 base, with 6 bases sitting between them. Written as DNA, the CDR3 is TGCAGCGTTGATCACGAGAACACTGAAGCTTTCTTT. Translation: CSVDHENTEAFF.

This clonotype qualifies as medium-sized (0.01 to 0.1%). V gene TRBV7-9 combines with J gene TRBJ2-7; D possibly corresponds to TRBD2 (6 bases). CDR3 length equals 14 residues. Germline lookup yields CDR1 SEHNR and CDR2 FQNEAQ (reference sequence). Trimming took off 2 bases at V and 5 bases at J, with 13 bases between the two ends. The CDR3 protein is CASSLPEEGHEQYF. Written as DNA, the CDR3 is TGTGCCAGCAGCTTACCCGAGGAGGGCCACGAGCAGTACTTC.

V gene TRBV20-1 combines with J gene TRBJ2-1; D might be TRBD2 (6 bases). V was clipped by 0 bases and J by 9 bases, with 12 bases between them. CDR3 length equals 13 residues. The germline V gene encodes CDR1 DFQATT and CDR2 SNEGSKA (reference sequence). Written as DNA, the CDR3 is TGCAGTGCTAGAGAACGGAGGGTTGGTGAGCAGTTCTTC. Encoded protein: CSARERRVGEQFF.

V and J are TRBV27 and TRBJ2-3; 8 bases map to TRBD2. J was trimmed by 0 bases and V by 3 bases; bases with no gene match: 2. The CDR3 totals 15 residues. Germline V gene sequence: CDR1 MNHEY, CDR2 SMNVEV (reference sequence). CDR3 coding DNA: TGTGCCAGCAGTTTTCAGCGGGAGAGCACAGATACGCAGTATTTT. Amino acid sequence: CASSFQRESTDTQYF.

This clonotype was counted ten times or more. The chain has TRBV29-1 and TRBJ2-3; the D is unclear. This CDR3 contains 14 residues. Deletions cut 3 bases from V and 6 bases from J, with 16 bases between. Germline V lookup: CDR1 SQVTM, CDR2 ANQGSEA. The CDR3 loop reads CSVEIGPAPDTQYF. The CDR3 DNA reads TGCAGCGTTGAGATCGGTCCCGCGCCGGATACGCAGTATTTT.

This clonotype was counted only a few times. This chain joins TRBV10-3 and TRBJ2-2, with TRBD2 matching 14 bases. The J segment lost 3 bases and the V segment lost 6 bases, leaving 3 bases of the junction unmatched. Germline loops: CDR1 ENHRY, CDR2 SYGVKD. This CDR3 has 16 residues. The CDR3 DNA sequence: TGTGCCATCAGCGGGACTAGCGGGGGCGACACCGGGGAGCTGTTTTTT. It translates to CAISGTSGGDTGELFF.

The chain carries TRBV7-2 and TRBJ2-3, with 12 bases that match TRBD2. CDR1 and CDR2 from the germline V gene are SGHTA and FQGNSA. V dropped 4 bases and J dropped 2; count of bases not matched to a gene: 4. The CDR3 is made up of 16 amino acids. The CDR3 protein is CASSSGLAGYTDTQYF. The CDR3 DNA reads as TGTGCCAGCAGCTCGGGACTAGCGGGCTACACAGATACGCAGTATTTT.

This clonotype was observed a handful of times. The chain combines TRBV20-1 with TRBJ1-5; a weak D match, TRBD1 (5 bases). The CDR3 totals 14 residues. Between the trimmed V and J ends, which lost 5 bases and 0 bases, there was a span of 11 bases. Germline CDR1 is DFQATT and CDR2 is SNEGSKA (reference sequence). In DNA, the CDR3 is TGCAGTGCTCTCGGAGGACATAGCAATCAGCCCCAGCATTTT. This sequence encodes CSALGGHSNQPQHF.

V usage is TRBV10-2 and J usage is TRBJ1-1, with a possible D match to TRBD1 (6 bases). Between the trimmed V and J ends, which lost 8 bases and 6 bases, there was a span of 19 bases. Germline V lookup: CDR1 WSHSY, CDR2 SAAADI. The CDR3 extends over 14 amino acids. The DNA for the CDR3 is TGCGCCAGCTGGGGGCCCGGCCTCGTGGCTGAAGCTTTCTTT. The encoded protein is CASWGPGLVAEAFF.

The CDR3 DNA is TGCAGTGCTCGTAATAGCCCCTTGGAAAAACTGTTTTTT. Protein product: CSARNSPLEKLFF. The chain employs TRBV20-1 and TRBJ1-4; D remains ambiguous. The V gene lost 5 bases and the J gene lost 8 bases, with 15 bases spanning the gap. The CDR3 is made up of 13 amino acids. From germline, CDR1 is DFQATT and CDR2 SNEGSKA (reference sequence).

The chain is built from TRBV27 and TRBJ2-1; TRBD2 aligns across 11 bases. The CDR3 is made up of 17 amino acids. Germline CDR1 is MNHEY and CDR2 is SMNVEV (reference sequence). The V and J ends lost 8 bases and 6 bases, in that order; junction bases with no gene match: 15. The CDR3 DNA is TGTGCCAGCTTTAGGGGCTCACCGGGACTAGCGGTCAATGAGCAGTTCTTC. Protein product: CASFRGSPGLAVNEQFF.

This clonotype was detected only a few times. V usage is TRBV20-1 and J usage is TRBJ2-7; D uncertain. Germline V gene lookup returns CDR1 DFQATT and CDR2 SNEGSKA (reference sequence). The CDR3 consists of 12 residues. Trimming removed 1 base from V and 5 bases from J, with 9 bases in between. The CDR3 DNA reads TGCAGTGCTAGAGTCGATCCGGACGAGCAGTACTTC. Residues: CSARVDPDEQYF.

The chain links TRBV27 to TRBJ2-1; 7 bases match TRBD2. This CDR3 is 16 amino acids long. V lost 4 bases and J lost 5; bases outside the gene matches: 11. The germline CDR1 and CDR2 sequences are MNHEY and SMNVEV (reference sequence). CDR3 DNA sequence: TGTGCCAGCAGTTCCCCTAGGCGGGAGCCCGACAATGAGCAGTTCTTC. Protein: CASSSPRREPDNEQFF.

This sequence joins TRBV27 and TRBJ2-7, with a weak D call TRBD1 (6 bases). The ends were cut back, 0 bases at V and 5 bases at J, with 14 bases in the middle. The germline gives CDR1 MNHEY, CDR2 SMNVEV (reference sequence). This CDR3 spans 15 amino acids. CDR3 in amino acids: CASSLSWGRQNEQYF. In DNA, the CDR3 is TGTGCCAGCAGTTTATCCTGGGGGCGGCAAAACGAGCAGTACTTC.

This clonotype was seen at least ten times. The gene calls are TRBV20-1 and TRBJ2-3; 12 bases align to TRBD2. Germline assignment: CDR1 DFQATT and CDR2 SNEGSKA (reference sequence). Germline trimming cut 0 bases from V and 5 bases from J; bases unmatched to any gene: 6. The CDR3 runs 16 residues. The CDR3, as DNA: TGCAGTGCTAGAGATCCGACTAGCGGGAGAGGAGATACGCAGTATTTT. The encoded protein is CSARDPTSGRGDTQYF.

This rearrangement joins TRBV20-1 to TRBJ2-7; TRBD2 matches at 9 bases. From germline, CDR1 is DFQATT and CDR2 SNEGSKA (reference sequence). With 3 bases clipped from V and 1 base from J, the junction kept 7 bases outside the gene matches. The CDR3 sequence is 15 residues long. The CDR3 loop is CSARPGAGGSYEQYF. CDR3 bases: TGCAGTGCTAGGCCTGGCGCGGGAGGGTCCTACGAGCAGTACTTC.

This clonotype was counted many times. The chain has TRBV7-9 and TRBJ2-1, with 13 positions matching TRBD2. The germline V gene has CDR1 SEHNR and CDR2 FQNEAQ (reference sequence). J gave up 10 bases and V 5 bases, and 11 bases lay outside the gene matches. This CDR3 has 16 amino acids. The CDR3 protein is CASSPPHGTSGNEQFF. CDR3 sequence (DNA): TGTGCCAGCAGCCCCCCCCACGGGACTAGCGGGAACGAGCAGTTCTTC. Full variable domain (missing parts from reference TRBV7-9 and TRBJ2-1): DTGVSQNPRHKITKRGQNVTFRCDPISEHNRLYWYRQTLGQGPEFLTYFQNEAQLEKSRLLSDRFSAERPKGSFSTLEIQRTEQGDSAMYLCASSPPHGTSGNEQFFGPGTRLTVL.

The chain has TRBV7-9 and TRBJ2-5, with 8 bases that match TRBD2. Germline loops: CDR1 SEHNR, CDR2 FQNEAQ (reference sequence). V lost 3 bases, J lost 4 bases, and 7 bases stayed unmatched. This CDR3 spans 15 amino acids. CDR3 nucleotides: TGTGCCAGCAGCTTTAAGGCGGGAGGAGGAGAGACCCAGTACTTC. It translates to CASSFKAGGGETQYF.

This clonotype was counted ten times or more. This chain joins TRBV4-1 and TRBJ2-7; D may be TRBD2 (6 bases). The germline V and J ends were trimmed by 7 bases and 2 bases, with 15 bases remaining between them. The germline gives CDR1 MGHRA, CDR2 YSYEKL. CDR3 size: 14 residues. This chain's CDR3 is CASTPPGRTYEQYF. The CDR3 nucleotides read TGCGCCAGCACCCCCCCGGGGAGGACCTACGAGCAGTACTTC.

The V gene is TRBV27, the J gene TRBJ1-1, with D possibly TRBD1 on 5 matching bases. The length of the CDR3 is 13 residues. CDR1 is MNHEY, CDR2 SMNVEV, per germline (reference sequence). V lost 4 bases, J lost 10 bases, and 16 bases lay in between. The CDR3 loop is CASSSHGALVAFF. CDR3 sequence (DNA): TGTGCCAGCAGTTCACATGGGGCCCTAGTAGCTTTCTTT.

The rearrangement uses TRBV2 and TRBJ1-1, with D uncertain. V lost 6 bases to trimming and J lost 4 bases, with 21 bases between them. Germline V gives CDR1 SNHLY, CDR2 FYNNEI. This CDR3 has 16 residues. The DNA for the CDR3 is TGTGCCAGCAGAGTCGACACCAGGACCACCACCACTGAAGCTTTCTTT. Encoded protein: CASRVDTRTTTTEAFF.

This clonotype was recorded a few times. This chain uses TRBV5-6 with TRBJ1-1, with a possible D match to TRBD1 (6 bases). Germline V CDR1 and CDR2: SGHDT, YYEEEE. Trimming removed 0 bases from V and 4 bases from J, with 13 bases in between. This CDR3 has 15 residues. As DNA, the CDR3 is TGTGCCAGCAGCTTGGTTGCGGGGGCCATCACTGAAGCTTTCTTT. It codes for CASSLVAGAITEAFF.

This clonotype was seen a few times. DNA of the CDR3: TGCAGTGCTAGAGTCAGCAATCAGCCCCAGCATTTT. It codes for CSARVSNQPQHF. The gene calls are TRBV20-1 and TRBJ1-5; no reliable D call. This CDR3 comprises 12 residues. Germline V gives CDR1 DFQATT, CDR2 SNEGSKA (reference sequence). Trimming took 1 base from V and 1 from J, leaving 2 bases between them.

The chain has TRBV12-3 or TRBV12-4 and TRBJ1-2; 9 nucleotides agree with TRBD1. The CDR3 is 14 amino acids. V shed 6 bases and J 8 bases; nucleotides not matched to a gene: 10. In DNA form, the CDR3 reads TGTGCCAGCAGCCACGGACAGGGGCTGAGCGGCTACACCTTC. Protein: CASSHGQGLSGYTF.

The CDR3 nucleotides are TGTGCCAGCAGCTCGAGAGGACCGTTCTCCTACGAGCAGTACTTC. Translated, it gives CASSSRGPFSYEQYF. J is TRBJ2-7 and V is TRBV7-6; D is ambiguous. This CDR3 has 15 amino acids. CDR1 is SGHVS, CDR2 FNYEAQ, per germline. V lost 4 bases to trimming and J lost 0 bases, with 13 bases between them.